The rows below give T cell receptor beta chains drawn from one sample of a study of T cell responses to AZD1222 COVID-19 vaccine. Profiling relied on immunoSEQ multiplex PCR, and the TCRdb table lists in-frame clones only, not all of them. The sample yields fewer than 85,000 clones, 90% seen once. The sample here was peripheral blood, taken on day 0 of AZD1222 vaccination. The receptors come from an adult in good health. Both conserved end residues are part of each CDR3. Fields, in order: V gene, D gene, clone size, J gene, CDR3 DNA, CDR3 protein. A D gene is named only where the DNA matches it firmly. A row's size may be missing; if present it is once, few, many or a size class.

TRBV2,TRBD1,NA,TRBJ1-5,TGTGCCAGCAGTGGCACCGGGACAGATAGTTATAGCAATCAGCCCCAGCATTTT,CASSGTGTDSYSNQPQHF
TRBV30,NA,NA,TRBJ2-1,TGTGCCTGCAAGGGAAGGTCCTACAATGAGCAGTTCTTC,CACKGRSYNEQFF
TRBV2,TRBD2,NA,TRBJ2-3,TGTGCCAGCAGGGTAAGCGGGAGGACCCCGGATACGCAGTATTTT,CASRVSGRTPDTQYF
TRBV9,TRBD1,NA,TRBJ1-5,TGTGCCAGTGGGACAGGAGATCAGCCCCAGCATTTT,CASGTGDQPQHF
TRBV11-3,NA,NA,TRBJ2-2,TGTGCCAGCAGCTTTAGAGGGGGTACCGGGGAGCTGTTTTTT,CASSFRGGTGELFF
TRBV9,NA,NA,TRBJ1-3,TGTGCCAGCAGCGCCAGAGTGTCTGGAAACACCATATATTTT,CASSARVSGNTIYF
TRBV10-3,NA,NA,TRBJ1-2,TGTGCCATCGGGGCTCAGGACTATGGCTACACCTTC,CAIGAQDYGYTF
TRBV27,NA,NA,TRBJ2-7,TGTGCCAGCAGTTTTGACGGACCCTACGAGCAGTACTTC,CASSFDGPYEQYF
TRBV5-1,NA,once,TRBJ1-1,TGCGCCAGCAGCCCTGGAACTGAAGCTTTCTTT,CASSPGTEAFF
TRBV2,TRBD1,NA,TRBJ1-2,TGTGCCAGCAGCGTGGAGGGGGCGGATGGCTACACCTTC,CASSVEGADGYTF
TRBV6-5,NA,NA,TRBJ1-1,TGTGCCAGCAGTTACTCGGAGGGTATCGGCACTGAAGCTTTCTTT,CASSYSEGIGTEAFF
TRBV4-2,TRBD1,few,TRBJ1-5,TGTGCCAGCAGCCAAGGTCTGTGGACAACAGGGGTTAATCAGCCCCAGCATTTT,CASSQGLWTTGVNQPQHF
TRBV11-3,TRBD2,NA,TRBJ2-1,TGTGCCAGCAGCTCCCCGGGAGGGGGAAAAGAGGGGGAGCAGTTCTTC,CASSSPGGGKEGEQFF
TRBV5-1,NA,NA,TRBJ2-1,TGCGCCAGCAGCTTGGACTCCAACAGGGTTCGGGAGCAGTTCTTC,CASSLDSNRVREQFF
TRBV10-3,TRBD2,NA,TRBJ2-1,TGTGCCATGTCTAGCGGCTCCTACAATGAGCAGTTCTTC,CAMSSGSYNEQFF
TRBV9,NA,NA,TRBJ2-3,TGTGCCAGCAGCGACAGTAAGTCCATAGATACGCAGTATTTT,CASSDSKSIDTQYF
TRBV10-3,TRBD1,NA,TRBJ1-6,TGTGCCATCAGTCTAGCTGACAGGGATTCACCCCTCCACTTT,CAISLADRDSPLHF
TRBV7-9,NA,NA,TRBJ1-2,TGTGCCAGCAGCTTAGAGGGCCAGCTCTATGGCTACACCTTC,CASSLEGQLYGYTF
TRBV13,TRBD2,NA,TRBJ2-1,TGTGCCAGCAGCTTAAGATGGCGGGAGGGAAGCTCCTACAATGAGCAGTTCTTC,CASSLRWREGSSYNEQFF
TRBV3-1/TRBV3-2,TRBD1,once,TRBJ1-2,TGTGCCAGCAGCCAAGACGGAGGGGGCAACTATGGCTACACCTTC,CASSQDGGGNYGYTF
TRBV29-1,TRBD2,NA,TRBJ2-5,TGCAGCGTCGACCCGAGCGGGGGGCAAATAGAGACCCAGTACTTC,CSVDPSGGQIETQYF
TRBV27,TRBD1,NA,TRBJ1-2,TGTGCCAGCAGTCCCTCGGACAGGGGCGATGGCTACACCTTC,CASSPSDRGDGYTF
TRBV27,NA,NA,TRBJ1-5,TGTGCCAGCAGTCCCTTGGACGCGGAAACTAATCAGCCCCAGCATTTT,CASSPLDAETNQPQHF
TRBV4-1,TRBD1,NA,TRBJ1-5,TGCGCCAGCAGCCAAGAGGTGACAGGGGGTTCTCAGCCCCAGCATTTT,CASSQEVTGGSQPQHF
TRBV7-2,NA,NA,TRBJ2-1,TGTGCCAGCAGCTCCAGAGGGCGGACGCAGTTCTTC,CASSSRGRTQFF
TRBV6-1,TRBD1,NA,TRBJ1-4,TGTGCCAGCAGTGAAACTACGACAGGGGGCTCTGAAAAACTGTTTTTT,CASSETTTGGSEKLFF
TRBV12-5,NA,NA,TRBJ1-1,TGTGCTAGTGGTTTGGGAGGGGCGCGATACCCTTTCTTT,CASGLGGARYPFF
TRBV19,NA,NA,TRBJ1-2,TGTGCCAGTAGTATAGCGGGGGACGGCTACACCTTC,CASSIAGDGYTF
TRBV3-1/TRBV3-2,NA,NA,TRBJ1-2,TGTGCCAGCAGCCAAGAGGGGGTAGACTATGGCTACACCTTC,CASSQEGVDYGYTF
TRBV19,NA,NA,TRBJ2-3,TGTGCCAGTAGTAATGTTGGGGTAGACAGGTATGGCACAGATACGCAGTATTTT,CASSNVGVDRYGTDTQYF
TRBV9,TRBD1,NA,TRBJ2-6,TGTGCCAGCAGCGGAATTACAGGGGAAGCTGGGGCCAACGTCCTGACTTTC,CASSGITGEAGANVLTF